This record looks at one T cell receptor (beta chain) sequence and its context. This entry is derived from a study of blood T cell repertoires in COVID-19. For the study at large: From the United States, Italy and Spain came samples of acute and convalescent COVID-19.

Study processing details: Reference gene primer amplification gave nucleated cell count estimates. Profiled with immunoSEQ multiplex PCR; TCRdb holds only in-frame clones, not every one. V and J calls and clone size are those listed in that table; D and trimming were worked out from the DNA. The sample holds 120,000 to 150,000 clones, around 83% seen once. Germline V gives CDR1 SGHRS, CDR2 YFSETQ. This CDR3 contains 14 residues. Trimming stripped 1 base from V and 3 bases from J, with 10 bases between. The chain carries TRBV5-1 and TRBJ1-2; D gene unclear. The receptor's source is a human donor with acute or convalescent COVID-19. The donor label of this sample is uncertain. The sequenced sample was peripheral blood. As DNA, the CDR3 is TGCGCCAGCAGCTTGCACCCAGCGGACTATGGCTACACCTTC. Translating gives CASSLHPADYGYTF.